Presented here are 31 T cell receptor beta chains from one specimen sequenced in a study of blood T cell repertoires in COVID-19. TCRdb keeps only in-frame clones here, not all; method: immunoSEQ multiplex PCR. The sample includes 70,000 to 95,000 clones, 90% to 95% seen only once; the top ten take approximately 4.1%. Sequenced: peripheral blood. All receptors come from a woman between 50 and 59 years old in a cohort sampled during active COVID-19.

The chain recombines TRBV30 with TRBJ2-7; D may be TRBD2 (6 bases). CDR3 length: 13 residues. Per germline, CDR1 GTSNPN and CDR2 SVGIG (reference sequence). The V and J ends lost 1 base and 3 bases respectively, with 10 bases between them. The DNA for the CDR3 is TGTGCCTGGAGTGATGGGGGGAACTACGAGCAGTACTTC. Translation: CAWSDGGNYEQYF.

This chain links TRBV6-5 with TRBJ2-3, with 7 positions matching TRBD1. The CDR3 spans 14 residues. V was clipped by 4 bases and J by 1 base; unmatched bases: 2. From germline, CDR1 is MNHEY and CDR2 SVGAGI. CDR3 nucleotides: TGTGCCAGCAGTTCCGGGACAGGCACAGATACGCAGTATTTT. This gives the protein CASSSGTGTDTQYF.

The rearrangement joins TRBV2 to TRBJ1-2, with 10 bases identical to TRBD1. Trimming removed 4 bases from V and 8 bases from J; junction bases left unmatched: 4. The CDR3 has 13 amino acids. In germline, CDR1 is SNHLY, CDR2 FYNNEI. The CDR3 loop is CASSGTGGWGYTF. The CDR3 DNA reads TGTGCCAGCAGTGGGACAGGGGGTTGGGGCTACACCTTC.

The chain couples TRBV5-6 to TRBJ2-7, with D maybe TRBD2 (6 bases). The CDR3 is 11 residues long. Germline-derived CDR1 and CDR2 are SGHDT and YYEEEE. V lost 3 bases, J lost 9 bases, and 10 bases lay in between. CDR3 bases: TGTGCCAGCAGCTCGGGACTGGGGCAGTACTTC. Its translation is CASSSGLGQYF. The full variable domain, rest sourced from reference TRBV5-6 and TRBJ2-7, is DAGVTQSPTHLIKTRGQQVTLRCSPKSGHDTVSWYQQALGQGPQFIFQYYEEEERQRGNFPDRFSGHQFPNYSSELNVNALLLGDSALYLCASSSGLGQYFGPGTRLTVT.

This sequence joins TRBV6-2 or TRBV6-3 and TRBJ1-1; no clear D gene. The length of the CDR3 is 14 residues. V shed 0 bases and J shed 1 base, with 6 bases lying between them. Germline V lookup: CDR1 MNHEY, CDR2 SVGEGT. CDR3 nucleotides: TGTGCCAGCAGTTACTCTACAAGGAACACTGAAGCTTTCTTT. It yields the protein CASSYSTRNTEAFF.

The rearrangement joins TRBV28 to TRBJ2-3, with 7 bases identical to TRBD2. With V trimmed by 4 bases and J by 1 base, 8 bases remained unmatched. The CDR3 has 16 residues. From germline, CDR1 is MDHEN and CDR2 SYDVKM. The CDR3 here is CASSSPGAGGTDTQYF. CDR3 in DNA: TGTGCCAGCAGTTCCCCCGGGGCGGGAGGCACAGATACGCAGTATTTT.

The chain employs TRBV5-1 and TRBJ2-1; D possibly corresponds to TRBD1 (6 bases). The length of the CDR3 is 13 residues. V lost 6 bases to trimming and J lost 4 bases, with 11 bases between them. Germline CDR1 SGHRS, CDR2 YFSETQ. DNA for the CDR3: TGCGCCAGCACCCGACAGGAATACAATGAGCAGTTCTTC. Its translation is CASTRQEYNEQFF.

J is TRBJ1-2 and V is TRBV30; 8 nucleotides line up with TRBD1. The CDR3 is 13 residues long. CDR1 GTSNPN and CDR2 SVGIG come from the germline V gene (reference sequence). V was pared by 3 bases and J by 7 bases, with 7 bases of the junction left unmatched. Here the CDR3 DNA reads TGTGCCTGGAGGGTGGGACAGGCGGGTGGCTACACCTTC. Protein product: CAWRVGQAGGYTF.

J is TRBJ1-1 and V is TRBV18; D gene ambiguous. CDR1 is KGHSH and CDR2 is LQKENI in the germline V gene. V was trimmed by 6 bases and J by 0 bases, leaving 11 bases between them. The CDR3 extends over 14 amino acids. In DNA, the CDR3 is TGTGCCAGCTCTTCAGAAGTGATGAACACTGAAGCTTTCTTT. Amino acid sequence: CASSSEVMNTEAFF.

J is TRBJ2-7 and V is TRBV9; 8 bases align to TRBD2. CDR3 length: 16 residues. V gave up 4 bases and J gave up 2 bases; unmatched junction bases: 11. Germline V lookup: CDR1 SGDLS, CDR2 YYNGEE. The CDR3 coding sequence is TGTGCCAGCAGCAAAGAGGCTACTAGCGGAACCTACGAGCAGTACTTC. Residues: CASSKEATSGTYEQYF.

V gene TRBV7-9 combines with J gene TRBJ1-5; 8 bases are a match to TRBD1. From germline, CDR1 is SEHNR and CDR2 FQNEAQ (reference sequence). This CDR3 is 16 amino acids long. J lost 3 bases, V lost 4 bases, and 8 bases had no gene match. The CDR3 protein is CASSSGQGADNQPQHF. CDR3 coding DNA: TGTGCCAGCAGCTCTGGGCAGGGGGCCGACAATCAGCCCCAGCATTTT.

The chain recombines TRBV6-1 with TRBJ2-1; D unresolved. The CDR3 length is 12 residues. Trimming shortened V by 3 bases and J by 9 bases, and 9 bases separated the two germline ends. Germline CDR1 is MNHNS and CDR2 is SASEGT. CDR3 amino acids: CASSDTLSEQFF. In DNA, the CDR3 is TGTGCCAGCAGTGACACGCTTAGTGAGCAGTTCTTC.

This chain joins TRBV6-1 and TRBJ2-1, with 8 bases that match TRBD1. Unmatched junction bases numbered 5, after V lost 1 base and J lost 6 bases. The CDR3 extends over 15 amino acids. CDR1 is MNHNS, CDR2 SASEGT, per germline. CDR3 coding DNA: TGTGCCAGCAGTGAAGGGACAGGGATCGGCAATGAGCAGTTCTTC. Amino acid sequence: CASSEGTGIGNEQFF.

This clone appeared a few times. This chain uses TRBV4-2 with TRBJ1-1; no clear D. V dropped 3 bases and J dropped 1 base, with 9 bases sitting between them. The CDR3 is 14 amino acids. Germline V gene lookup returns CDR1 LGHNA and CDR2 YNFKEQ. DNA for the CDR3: TGTGCCAGCAGCCAGAGCGGCCGGAACACTGAAGCTTTCTTT. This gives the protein CASSQSGRNTEAFF.

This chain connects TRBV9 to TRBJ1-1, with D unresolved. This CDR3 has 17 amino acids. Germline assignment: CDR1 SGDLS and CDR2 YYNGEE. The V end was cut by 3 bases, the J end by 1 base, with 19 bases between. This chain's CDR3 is CASSDHDSETGNTEAFF. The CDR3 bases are TGTGCCAGCAGCGATCACGACTCGGAGACGGGGAACACTGAAGCTTTCTTT.

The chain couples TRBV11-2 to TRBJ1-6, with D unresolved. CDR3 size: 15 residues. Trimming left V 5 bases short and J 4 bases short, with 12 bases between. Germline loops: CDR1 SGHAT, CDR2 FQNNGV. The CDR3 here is CASSPRPGYNSPLHF. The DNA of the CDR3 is TGTGCCAGCAGCCCACGCCCGGGATATAATTCACCCCTCCACTTT.

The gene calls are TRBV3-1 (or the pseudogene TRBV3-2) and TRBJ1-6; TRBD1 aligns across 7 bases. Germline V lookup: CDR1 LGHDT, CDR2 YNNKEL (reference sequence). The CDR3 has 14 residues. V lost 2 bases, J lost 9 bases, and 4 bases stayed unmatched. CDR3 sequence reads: CASSQNAGGSPLHF. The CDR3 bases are TGTGCCAGCAGCCAAAACGCAGGGGGTTCACCCCTCCACTTT.

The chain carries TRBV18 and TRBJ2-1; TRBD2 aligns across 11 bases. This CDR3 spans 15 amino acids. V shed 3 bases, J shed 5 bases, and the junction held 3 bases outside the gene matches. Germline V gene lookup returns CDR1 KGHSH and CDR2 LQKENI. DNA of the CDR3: TGTGCCAGCTCACCCGGGACTAGCGGACACAATGAGCAGTTCTTC. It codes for CASSPGTSGHNEQFF. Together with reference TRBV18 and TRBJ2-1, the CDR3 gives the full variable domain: NAGVMQNPRHLVRRRGQEARLRCSPMKGHSHVYWYRQLPEEGLKFMVYLQKENIIDESGMPKERFSAEFPKEGPSILRIQQVVRGDSAAYFCASSPGTSGHNEQFFGPGTRLTVL.

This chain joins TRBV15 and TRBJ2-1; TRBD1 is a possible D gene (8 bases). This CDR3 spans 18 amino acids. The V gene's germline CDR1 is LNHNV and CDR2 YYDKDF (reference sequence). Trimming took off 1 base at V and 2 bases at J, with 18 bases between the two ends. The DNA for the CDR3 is TGTGCCACCAGCAGAGGCGGGGGAGAACAGGGGGCCTACAATGAGCAGTTCTTC. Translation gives CATSRGGGEQGAYNEQFF.

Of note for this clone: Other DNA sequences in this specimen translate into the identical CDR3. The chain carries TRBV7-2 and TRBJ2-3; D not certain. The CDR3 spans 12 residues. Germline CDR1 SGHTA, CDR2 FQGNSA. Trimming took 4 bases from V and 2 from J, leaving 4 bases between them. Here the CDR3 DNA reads TGTGCCAGCAGCTATTACACAGATACGCAGTATTTT. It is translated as CASSYYTDTQYF.

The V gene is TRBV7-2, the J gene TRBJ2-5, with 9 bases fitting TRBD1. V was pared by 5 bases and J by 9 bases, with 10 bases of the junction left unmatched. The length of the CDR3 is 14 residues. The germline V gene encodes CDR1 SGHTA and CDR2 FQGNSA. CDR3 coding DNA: TGTGCCAGCAGCCCAGGGACAGGGACTTGGGCCCAGTACTTC. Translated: CASSPGTGTWAQYF.

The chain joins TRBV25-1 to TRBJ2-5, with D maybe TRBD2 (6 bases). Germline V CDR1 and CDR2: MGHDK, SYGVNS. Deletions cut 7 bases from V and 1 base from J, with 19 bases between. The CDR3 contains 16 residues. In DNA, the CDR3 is TGTGCCAGCACTAAAGTGGGGGGTATAGCCCAAGAGACCCAGTACTTC. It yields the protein CASTKVGGIAQETQYF.

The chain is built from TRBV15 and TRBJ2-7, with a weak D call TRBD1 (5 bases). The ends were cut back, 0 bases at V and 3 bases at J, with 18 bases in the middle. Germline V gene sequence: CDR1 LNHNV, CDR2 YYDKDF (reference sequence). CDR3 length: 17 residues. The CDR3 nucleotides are TGTGCCACCAGCAGAGACGTGACAGAAATACATAGCTACGAGCAGTACTTC. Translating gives CATSRDVTEIHSYEQYF.

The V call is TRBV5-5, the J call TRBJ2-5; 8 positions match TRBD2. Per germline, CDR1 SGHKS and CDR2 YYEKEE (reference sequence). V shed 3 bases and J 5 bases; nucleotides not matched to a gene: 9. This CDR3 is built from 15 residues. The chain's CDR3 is CASSSIAGRGETQYF. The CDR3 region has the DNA TGTGCCAGCAGCTCTATAGCGGGACGCGGGGAGACCCAGTACTTC.

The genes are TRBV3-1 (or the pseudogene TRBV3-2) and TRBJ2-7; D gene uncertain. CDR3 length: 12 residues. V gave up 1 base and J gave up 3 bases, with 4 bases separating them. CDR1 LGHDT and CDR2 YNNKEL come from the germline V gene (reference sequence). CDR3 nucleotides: TGTGCCAGCAGCCAAGCGGGCTACGAGCAGTACTTC. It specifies CASSQAGYEQYF.

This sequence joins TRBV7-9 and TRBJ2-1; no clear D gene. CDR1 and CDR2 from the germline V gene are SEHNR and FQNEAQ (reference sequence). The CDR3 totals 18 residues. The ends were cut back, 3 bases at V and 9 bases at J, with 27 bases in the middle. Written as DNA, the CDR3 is TGTGCCAGCAGCTTCCTCTCGGGTGATATAGTCACAATAAGTGAGCAGTTCTTC. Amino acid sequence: CASSFLSGDIVTISEQFF.

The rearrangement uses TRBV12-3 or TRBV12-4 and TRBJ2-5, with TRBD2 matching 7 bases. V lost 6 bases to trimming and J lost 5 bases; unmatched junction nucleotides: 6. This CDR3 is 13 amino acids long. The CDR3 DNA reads TGTGCCAGCAGGAGATCACTAGCGGAGACCCAGTACTTC. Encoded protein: CASRRSLAETQYF.

CDR3 residues: CASSGPGQGAETQYF. The DNA for the CDR3 is TGCGCCAGCAGTGGCCCCGGACAGGGGGCGGAGACCCAGTACTTC. V and J are TRBV10-2 and TRBJ2-5; 11 nucleotides line up with TRBD1. This CDR3 region has 15 residues. Germline loops: CDR1 WSHSY, CDR2 SAAADI. V dropped 4 bases and J dropped 5; count of bases not matched to a gene: 6.

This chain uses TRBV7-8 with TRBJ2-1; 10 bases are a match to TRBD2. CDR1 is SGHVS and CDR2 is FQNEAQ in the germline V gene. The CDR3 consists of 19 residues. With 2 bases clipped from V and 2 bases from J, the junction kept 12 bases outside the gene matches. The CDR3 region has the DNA TGTGCCAGCAGCTTATCGGTTGGACTAGCGGACTACCCCTACAATGAGCAGTTCTTC. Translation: CASSLSVGLADYPYNEQFF.

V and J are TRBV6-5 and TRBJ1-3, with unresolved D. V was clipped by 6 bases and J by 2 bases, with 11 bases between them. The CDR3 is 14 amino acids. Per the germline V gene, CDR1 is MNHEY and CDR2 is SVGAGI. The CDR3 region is CASRAAGTGNTIYF. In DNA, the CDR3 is TGTGCCAGCAGAGCCGCGGGAACTGGAAACACCATATATTTT.

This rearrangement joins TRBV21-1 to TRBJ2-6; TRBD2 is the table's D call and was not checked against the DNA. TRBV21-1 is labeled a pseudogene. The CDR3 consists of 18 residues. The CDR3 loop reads CASSKRCLAGFGANVLTF. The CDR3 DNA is TGTGCCAGCAGCAAGCGGTGTCTAGCGGGATTCGGGGCCAACGTCCTGACTTTC.